These T cell receptor beta chains were read from a single sample in a study of blood T cell repertoires in COVID-19. Repertoires were generated with immunoSEQ multiplex PCR, while TCRdb's copy carries only in-frame clones and drops some. The sample holds some 130,000 clones, 86% seen once. Sequenced material: peripheral blood. All receptors come from a woman aged 70-85 years with COVID-19, enrolled during active disease. Each CDR3 is given with its conserved first and last residue. The order of the fields is clone size, V gene, J gene, CDR3 protein. Clone size is stated in some rows and not others, as once, few, many or a class when expanded.

once,TRBV6-1,TRBJ1-3,CASSELQVISNTIYF
.,TRBV18,TRBJ1-1,CASSSNRGNTEAFF
.,TRBV3-1/TRBV3-2,TRBJ1-3,CASSQVDRRFGDTIYF
.,TRBV19,TRBJ2-2,CASRSPGGLGGELFF
.,TRBV6-1,TRBJ1-2,CASSEAGTENYGYTF
.,TRBV28,TRBJ1-4,CASSSGQATNEKLFF
.,TRBV2,TRBJ2-5,CASRHTSGGMLETQYF
few,TRBV19,TRBJ2-1,CASSIRGNEQFF
.,TRBV30,TRBJ1-1,CAWSDRGRGTEAFF
.,TRBV19,TRBJ1-5,CASSKGQPYSNQPQHF
once,TRBV6-1,TRBJ1-1,CASSTRGGNTEAFF
.,TRBV2,TRBJ2-1,CASRPGLAAYNEQFF
once,TRBV5-1,TRBJ1-1,CASSETGNTEAFF
.,TRBV28,TRBJ1-4,CASSPPGQGNEKLFF
.,TRBV5-1,TRBJ1-1,CASSLVLSGEHTEAFF
.,TRBV28,TRBJ1-6,CASSFQDNSPLHF
.,TRBV2,TRBJ2-3,CASSEGRVGLGLGTQYF
.,TRBV28,TRBJ1-4,CASSFNQDRKLFF
.,TRBV5-8,TRBJ1-5,CASRSGQHSNQPQHF
.,TRBV28,TRBJ2-2,CASTNRTSRGGELFF